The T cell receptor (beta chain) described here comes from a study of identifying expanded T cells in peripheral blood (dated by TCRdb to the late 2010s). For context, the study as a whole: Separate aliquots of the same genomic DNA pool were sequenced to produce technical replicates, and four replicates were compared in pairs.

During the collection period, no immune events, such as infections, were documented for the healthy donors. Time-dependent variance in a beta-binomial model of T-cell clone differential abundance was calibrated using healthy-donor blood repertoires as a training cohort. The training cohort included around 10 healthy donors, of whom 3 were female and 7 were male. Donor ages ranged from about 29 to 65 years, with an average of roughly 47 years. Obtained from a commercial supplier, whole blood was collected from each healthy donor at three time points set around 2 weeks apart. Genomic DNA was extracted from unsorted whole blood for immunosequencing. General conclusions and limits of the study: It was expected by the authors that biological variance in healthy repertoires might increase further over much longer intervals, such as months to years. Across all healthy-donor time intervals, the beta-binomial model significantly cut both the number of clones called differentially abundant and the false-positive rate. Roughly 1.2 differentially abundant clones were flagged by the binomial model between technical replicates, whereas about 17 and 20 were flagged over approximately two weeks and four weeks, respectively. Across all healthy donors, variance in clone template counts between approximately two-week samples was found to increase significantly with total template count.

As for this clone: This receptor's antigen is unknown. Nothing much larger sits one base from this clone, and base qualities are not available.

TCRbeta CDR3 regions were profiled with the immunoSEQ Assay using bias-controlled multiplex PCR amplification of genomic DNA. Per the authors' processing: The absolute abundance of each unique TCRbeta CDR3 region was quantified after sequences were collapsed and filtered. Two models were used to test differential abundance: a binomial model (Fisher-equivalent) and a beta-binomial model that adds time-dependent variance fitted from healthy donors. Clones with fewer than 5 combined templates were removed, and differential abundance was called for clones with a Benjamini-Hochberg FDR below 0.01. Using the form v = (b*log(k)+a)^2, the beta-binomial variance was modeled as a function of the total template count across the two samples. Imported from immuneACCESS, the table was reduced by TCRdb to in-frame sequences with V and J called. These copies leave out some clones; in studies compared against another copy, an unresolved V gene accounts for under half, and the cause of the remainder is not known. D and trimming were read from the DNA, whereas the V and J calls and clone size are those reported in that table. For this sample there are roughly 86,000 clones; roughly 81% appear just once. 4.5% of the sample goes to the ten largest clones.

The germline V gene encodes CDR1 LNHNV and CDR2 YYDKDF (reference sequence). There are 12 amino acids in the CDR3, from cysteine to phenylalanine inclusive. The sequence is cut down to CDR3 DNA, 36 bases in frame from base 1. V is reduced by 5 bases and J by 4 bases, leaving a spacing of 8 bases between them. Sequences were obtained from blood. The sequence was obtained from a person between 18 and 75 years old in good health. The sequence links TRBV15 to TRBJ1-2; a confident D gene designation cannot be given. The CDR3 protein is CATSGLGYGYTF. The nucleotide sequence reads TGTGCCACCAGCGGGCTAGGCTATGGCTACACCTTC.